This record looks at one T cell receptor (beta chain) sequence and its context. Per the original data handling: Researchers report that nucleated cell counts were estimated from reference gene primer amplification. Method: immunoSEQ multiplex PCR; TCRdb's copy keeps in-frame clones and lacks some. V and J calls and clone size are copied from that table; D and trimming were computed from the DNA. The repertoire holds about 270,000 clones, with 91% as singletons. One Seattle source followed patients from active infection through their disease course. Germline-derived CDR1 and CDR2 are KGHDR and SFDVKD. V was clipped by 2 bases and J by 2 bases, with 8 bases between them. The CDR3 runs 14 residues. This entry is derived from a study of blood T cell repertoires in COVID-19.

The chain employs TRBV24-1 and TRBJ1-2, with a tentative D call TRBD1 (6 bases). Input material: peripheral blood. The origin of this receptor is a young adult with COVID-19, enrolled during active disease. The CDR3 sequence: CATSDSGQNYGYTF. CDR3 bases: TGTGCCACCAGTGATTCCGGACAGAACTATGGCTACACCTTC.